The sequence of this TCR beta chain was determined in a study of blood T cell repertoires in COVID-19. In the study overall: The United States, Italy and Spain provided the acute and convalescent COVID-19 samples. The cDNA or gDNA used as material had been derived from T cells, B-cell-depleted T cells, or PBMCs.

Study processing details: The authors estimated nucleated cell counts from reference gene primer amplification. The repertoire was sequenced with immunoSEQ multiplex PCR; TCRdb's copy has only in-frame clones and lacks some. V and J calls and clone size are as listed in that table; D and trimming were resolved from the DNA. The repertoire holds approximately 97,000 clones, with approximately 90% as singletons. CDR1 KGHDR and CDR2 SFDVKD come from the germline V gene. V dropped 9 bases and J dropped 5; count of bases not matched to a gene: 13. The CDR3 has 15 residues. Sequenced input: peripheral blood. The chain recombines TRBV24-1 with TRBJ2-5, with 8 bases lining up with TRBD2. The TCR originated in a man in his 60s with acute or convalescent COVID-19. In nucleotides, the CDR3 is TGTGCCACCCATGGGCTAGCGGGTAGGGTCGAGACCCAGTACTTC. This translates into CATHGLAGRVETQYF.